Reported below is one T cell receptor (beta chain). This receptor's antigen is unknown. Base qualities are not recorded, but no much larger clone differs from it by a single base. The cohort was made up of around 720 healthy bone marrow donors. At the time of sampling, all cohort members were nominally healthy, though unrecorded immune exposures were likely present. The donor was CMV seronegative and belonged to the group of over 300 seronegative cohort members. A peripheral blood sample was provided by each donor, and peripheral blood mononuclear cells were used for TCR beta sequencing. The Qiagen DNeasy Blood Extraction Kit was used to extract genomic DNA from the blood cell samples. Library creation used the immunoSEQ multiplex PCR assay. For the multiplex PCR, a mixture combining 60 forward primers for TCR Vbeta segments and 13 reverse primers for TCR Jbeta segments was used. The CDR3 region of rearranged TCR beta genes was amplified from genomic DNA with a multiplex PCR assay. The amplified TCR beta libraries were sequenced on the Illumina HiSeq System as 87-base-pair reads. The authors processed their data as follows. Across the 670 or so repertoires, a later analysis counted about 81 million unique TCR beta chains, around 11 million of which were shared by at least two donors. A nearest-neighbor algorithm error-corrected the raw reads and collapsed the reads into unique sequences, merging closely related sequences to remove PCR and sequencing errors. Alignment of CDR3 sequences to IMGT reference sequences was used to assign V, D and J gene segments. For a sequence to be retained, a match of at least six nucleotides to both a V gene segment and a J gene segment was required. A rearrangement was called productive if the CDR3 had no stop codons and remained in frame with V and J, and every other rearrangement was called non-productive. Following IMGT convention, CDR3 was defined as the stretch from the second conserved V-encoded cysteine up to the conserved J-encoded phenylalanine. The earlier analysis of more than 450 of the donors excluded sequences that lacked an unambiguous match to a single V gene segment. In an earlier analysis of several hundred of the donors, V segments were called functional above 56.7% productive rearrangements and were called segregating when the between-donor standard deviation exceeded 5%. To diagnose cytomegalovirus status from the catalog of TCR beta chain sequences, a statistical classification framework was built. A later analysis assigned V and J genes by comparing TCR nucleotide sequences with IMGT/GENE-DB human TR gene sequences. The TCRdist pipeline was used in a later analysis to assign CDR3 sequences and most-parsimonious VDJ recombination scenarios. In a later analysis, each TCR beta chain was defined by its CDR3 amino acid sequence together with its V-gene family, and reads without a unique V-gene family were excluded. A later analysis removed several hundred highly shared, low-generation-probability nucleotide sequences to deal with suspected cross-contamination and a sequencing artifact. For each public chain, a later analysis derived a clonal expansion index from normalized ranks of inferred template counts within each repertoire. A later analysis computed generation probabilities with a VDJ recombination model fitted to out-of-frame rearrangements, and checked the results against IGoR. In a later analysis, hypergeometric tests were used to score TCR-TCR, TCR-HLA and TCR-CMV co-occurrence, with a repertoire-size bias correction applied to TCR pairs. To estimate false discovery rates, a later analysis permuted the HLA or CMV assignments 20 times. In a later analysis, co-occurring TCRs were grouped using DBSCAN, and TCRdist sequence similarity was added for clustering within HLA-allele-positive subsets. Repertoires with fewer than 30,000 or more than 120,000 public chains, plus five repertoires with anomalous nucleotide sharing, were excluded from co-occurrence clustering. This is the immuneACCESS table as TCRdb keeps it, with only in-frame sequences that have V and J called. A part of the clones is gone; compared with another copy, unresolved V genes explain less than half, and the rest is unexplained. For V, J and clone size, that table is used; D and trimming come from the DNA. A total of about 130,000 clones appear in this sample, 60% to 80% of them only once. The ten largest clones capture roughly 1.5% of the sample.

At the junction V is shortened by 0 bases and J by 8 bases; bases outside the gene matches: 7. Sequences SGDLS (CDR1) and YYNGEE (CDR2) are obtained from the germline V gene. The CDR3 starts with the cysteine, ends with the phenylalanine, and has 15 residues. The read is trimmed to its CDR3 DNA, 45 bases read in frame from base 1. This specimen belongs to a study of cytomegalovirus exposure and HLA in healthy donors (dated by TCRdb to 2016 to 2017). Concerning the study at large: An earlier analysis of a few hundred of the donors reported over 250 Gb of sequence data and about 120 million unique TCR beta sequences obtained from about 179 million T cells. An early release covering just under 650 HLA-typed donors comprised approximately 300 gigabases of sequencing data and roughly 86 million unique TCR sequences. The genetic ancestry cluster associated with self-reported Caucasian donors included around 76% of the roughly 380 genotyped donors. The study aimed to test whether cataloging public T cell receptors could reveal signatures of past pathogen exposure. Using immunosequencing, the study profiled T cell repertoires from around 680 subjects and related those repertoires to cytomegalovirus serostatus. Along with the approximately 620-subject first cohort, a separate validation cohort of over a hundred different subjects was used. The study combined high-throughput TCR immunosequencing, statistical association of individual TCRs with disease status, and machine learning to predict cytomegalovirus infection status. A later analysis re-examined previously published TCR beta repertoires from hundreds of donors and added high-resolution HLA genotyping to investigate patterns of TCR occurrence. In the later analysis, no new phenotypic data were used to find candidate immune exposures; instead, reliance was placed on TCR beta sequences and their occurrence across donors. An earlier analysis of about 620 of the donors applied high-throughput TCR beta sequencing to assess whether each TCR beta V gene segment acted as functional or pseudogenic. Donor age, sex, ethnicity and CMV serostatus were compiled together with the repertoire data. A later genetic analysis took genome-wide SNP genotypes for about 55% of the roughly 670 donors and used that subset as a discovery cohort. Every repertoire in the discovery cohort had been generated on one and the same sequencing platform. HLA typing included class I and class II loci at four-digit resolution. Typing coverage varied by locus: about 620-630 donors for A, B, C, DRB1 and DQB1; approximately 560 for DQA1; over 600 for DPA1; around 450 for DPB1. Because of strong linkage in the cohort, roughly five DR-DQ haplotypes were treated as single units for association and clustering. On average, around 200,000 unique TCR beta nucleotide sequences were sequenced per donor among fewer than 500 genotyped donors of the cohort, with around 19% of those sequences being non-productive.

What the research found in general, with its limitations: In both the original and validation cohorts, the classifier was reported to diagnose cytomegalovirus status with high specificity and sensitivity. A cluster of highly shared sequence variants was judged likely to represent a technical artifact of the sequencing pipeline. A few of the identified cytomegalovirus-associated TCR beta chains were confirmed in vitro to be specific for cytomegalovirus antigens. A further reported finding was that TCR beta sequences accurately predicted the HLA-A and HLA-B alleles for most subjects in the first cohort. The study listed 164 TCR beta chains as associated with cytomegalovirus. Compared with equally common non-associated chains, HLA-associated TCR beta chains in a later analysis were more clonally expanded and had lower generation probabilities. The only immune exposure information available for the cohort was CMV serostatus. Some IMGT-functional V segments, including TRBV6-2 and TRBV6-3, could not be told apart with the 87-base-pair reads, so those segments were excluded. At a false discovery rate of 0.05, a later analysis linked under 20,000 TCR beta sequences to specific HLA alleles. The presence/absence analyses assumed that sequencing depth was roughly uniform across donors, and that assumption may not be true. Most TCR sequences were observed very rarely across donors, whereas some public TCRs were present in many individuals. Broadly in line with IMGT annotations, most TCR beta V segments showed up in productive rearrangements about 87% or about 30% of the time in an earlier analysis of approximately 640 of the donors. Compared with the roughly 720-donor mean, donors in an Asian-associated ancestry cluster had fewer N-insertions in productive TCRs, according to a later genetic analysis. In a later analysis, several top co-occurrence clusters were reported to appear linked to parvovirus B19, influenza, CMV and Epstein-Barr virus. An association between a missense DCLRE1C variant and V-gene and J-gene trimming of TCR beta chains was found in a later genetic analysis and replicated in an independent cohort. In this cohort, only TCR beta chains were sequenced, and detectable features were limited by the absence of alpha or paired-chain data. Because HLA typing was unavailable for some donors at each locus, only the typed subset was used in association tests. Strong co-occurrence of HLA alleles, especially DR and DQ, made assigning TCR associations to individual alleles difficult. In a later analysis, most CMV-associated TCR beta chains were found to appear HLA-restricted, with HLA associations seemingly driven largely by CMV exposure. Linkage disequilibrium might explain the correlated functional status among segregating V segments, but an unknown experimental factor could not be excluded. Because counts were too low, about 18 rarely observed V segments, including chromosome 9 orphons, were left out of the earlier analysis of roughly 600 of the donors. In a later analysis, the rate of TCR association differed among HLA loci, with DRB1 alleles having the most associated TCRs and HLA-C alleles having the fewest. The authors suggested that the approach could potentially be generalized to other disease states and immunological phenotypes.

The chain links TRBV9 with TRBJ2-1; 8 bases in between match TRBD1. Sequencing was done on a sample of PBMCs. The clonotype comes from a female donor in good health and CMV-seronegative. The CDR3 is CASSVVGTGGYEQFF. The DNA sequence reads TGTGCCAGCAGCGTAGTAGGTACAGGGGGGTATGAGCAGTTCTTC. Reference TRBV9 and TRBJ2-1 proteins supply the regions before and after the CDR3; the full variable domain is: DSGVTQTPKHLITATGQRVTLRCSPRSGDLSVYWYQQSLDQGLQFLIQYYNGEERAKGNILERFSAQQFPDLHSELNLSSLELGDSALYFCASSVVGTGGYEQFFGPGTRLTVL.